Below, 13 T cell receptor beta chains from the same sample are listed, as sequenced in a study of post-analysis software for immune sequencing data. General study results and limits: Compared with controls, patients had more of about 5 TRBV segments, including TRBV5-6, TRBV5-1 and TRBV20-1.

No antigen has been identified for these receptors. Included in the TCR beta cDNA libraries were unique molecular identifiers. TCRdb re-called the PCR reads through MiXCR, storing one row per CDR3 protein. Found here are 400,000 to 500,000 distinct CDR3 sequences, 39% of them singletons; the top ten hold around 8%. Material for sequencing was blood. The receptors were sampled from a girl aged 2 to 10 with multiple sclerosis.

This rearrangement joins TRBV6-1 to TRBJ1-4, with D possibly matching TRBD1 (6 bases). Trimming shortened V by 11 bases and J by 1 base, and 11 bases separated the two germline ends. The CDR3 has 13 amino acids. Germline-derived CDR1 and CDR2 are MNHNS and SASEGT. The CDR3 DNA reads as TGTGCCGGAGGGGGTGGAACTAATGAAAAACTGTTTTTT. This gives the protein CAGGGGTNEKLFF.

The chain carries TRBV28 and TRBJ1-2; no firm D call. Deletions cut 10 bases from V and 3 bases from J, with 18 bases between. The CDR3 spans 14 residues. Germline V CDR1 and CDR2: MDHEN, SYDVKM. In nucleotides, the CDR3 is TGTGCCACCCGGAACATTTGGGCCCACTATGGCTACACCTTC. Protein sequence: CATRNIWAHYGYTF.

J is TRBJ1-5 and V is TRBV9; TRBD1 agrees at 8 bases. The CDR3 has 16 amino acids. Germline V gives CDR1 SGDLS, CDR2 YYNGEE. The V gene end was trimmed by 4 bases and the J gene end by 6 bases; junction bases not matched to a gene: 12. The CDR3 protein is CASSSGQGGLAQPQHF. The CDR3, as DNA: TGTGCCAGCAGCTCAGGACAGGGCGGTTTAGCTCAGCCCCAGCATTTT.

This clonotype has a count of ten or more. The chain recombines TRBV3-1 with TRBJ2-7, with 7 bases that match TRBD2. CDR1 is LGHDT and CDR2 is YNNKEL in the germline V gene (reference sequence). The length of the CDR3 is 12 residues. V dropped 5 bases and J dropped 2; count of bases not matched to a gene: 0. CDR3 region: CASSGLAYEQYF. The CDR3 nucleotides read TGTGCCAGCAGCGGACTAGCCTACGAGCAGTACTTC.

There are a few counts of this clonotype. This sequence joins TRBV20-1 and TRBJ2-7; 11 bases are shared with TRBD1. The CDR3 covers 13 residues. Germline assignment: CDR1 DFQATT and CDR2 SNEGSKA (reference sequence). CDR3: CSAAGTGGYEQYF. DNA of the CDR3: TGCAGCGCGGCCGGGACAGGGGGTTACGAGCAGTACTTC.

In this sample, this clonotype turned up a few times. J is TRBJ2-7 and V is TRBV29-1; no firm D call. The length of the CDR3 is 15 residues. Per germline, CDR1 SQVTM and CDR2 ANQGSEA. V was cut by 4 bases and J by 1 base, with 17 bases left in between. The CDR3 loop reads CSVAISPVSSYEQYF. The CDR3 DNA sequence: TGCAGCGTTGCAATCTCTCCGGTGTCGTCCTACGAGCAGTACTTC.

This clonotype was counted a few times. The chain joins TRBV29-1 to TRBJ2-5; TRBD1 might be the D (5 bases). The CDR3 covers 11 residues. CDR1 and CDR2 (germline): SQVTM, ANQGSEA. The germline V and J ends were trimmed by 6 bases and 11 bases, with 16 bases remaining between them. The CDR3 is CSVTDTYGQYF. CDR3 DNA: TGCAGCGTGACAGATACCTACGGGCAGTACTTC.

This clonotype was picked up a small number of times. The chain recombines TRBV20-1 with TRBJ1-1, with a tentative D call TRBD1 (5 bases). The V and J ends lost 5 bases and 0 bases respectively, with 19 bases between them. The CDR3 is 16 amino acids. Per germline, CDR1 DFQATT and CDR2 SNEGSKA (reference sequence). The CDR3 protein is CSASPDTKIMNTEAFF. In nucleotides, the CDR3 is TGCAGTGCTTCCCCGGACACAAAGATCATGAACACTGAAGCTTTCTTT.

This chain uses TRBV10-3 with TRBJ1-5, with no clear D. V dropped 0 bases and J dropped 4 bases, with 10 bases sitting between them. This CDR3 region has 15 residues. Germline values: CDR1 ENHRY, CDR2 SYGVKD. The CDR3 loop is CAISESLNLNQPQHF. For the CDR3, the DNA is TGTGCCATCAGTGAGTCCCTCAACCTAAATCAGCCCCAGCATTTT.

The V gene is TRBV2, the J gene TRBJ2-5, with D perhaps TRBD2 (6 bases). The V end lost 2 bases, the J end lost 5 bases, and 18 bases lay between the germline ends. The V gene's germline CDR1 is SNHLY and CDR2 FYNNEI. The CDR3 is made up of 16 amino acids. DNA of the CDR3: TGTGCCAGCAGTGAAACGAATAGCGGCCTGTGGGAGACCCAGTACTTC. Translated, it gives CASSETNSGLWETQYF.

The sample holds a few counts of this clonotype. The rearrangement joins TRBV27 to TRBJ2-1; the D is unclear. CDR3 length: 14 amino acids. Deletions cut 7 bases from V and 0 bases from J, with 10 bases between. CDR1 and CDR2 (germline): MNHEY, SMNVEV (reference sequence). CDR3 DNA: TGTGCCAGCAAGACCAGCAGCTCCTACAATGAGCAGTTCTTC. Translated: CASKTSSSYNEQFF.

The V and J genes are TRBV7-8 and TRBJ2-5; the D gene could be TRBD1 or TRBD2 (5 bases each). Germline-derived CDR1 and CDR2 are SGHVS and FQNEAQ. V was cut by 1 base and J by 1 base, with 10 bases left in between. The CDR3 spans 15 residues. The DNA of the CDR3 is TGTGCCAGCAGCTTAGGGTGGGACCCCCAAGAGACCCAGTACTTC. Translated, it gives CASSLGWDPQETQYF. The variable domain in full, completed from reference TRBV7-8 and TRBJ2-5, reads GAGVSQSPRYKVAKRGQDVALRCDPISGHVSLFWYQQALGQGPEFLTYFQNEAQLDKSGLPSDRFFAERPEGSVSTLKIQRTQQEDSAVYLCASSLGWDPQETQYFGPGTRLLVL.

This sequence joins TRBV28 and TRBJ2-4; D might be TRBD2 (5 bases). Trimming pared 6 bases from V and 2 bases from J, leaving 23 bases between. This CDR3 comprises 18 residues. Germline V lookup: CDR1 MDHEN, CDR2 SYDVKM. The CDR3 here is CASRTPEGGRLTKNIQYF. In nucleotides, the CDR3 is TGTGCCAGCAGGACCCCAGAGGGTGGCAGGTTAACCAAAAACATTCAGTACTTC.